The present T cell receptor (beta chain) was sequenced within a study of T cells in Graves' hyperthyroidism and ophthalmopathy. It was RNA transcripts that yielded the amplified TCR beta CDR3 regions. First-round RT-PCR with HTBI primers amplified the TCR CDR3 region. TCRdb re-called the multiplex PCR reads through MiXCR, storing one row per CDR3 protein. The sample carries 640,000 or so distinct CDR3 sequences, approximately 14% recorded once. As to this clonotype: Antigen specificity is unknown.

Ophthalmopathy patients had Clinical Activity Score at least 3, NOSPECS grade at least 4, duration under 3 months. The diagnostic basis comprised clinical symptoms, serum thyroxine and TRAb, thyroid ultrasound and orbital computed tomography. Findings and limits, study-wide: Blood samples included most of the expanded thyroid clonotypes exceeding 0.001. By a 13 V-J model, ophthalmopathy was set apart from stable hyperthyroidism.

The V end was cut by 6 bases, the J end by 1 base, with 9 bases between. Per the germline V gene, CDR1 is MGHDK and CDR2 is SYGVNS. The CDR3 extends over 13 amino acids. Material: blood. The genes are TRBV25-1 and TRBJ1-1; TRBD1 might be the D (6 bases). This sequence originates from a woman in her late teens or twenties with Graves' ophthalmopathy. The CDR3 region has the DNA TGTGCCAGCAGACCGGACAGGAACACTGAAGCTTTCTTT. Its translation: CASRPDRNTEAFF.